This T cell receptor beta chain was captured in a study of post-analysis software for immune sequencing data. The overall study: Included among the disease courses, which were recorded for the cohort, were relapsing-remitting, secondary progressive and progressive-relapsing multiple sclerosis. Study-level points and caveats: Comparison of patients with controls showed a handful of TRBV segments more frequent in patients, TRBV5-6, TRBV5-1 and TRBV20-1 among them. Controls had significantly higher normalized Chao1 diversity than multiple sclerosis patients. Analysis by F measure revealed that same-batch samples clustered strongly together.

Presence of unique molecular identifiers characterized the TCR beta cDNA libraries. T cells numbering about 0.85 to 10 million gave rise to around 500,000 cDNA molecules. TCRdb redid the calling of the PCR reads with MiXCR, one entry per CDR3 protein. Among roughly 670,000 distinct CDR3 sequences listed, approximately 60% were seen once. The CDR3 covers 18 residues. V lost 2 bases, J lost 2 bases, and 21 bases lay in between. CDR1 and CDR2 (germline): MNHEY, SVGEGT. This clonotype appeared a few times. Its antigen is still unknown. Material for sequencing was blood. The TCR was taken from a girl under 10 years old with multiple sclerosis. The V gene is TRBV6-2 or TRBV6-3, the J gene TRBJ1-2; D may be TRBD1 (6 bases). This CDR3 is CASSYLAWIGQSNYGYTF. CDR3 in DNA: TGTGCCAGCAGTTACCTCGCCTGGATTGGACAGTCCAACTATGGCTACACCTTC.